This TCR beta chain was documented in a study of beta chain features in type 1 diabetes. At the level of the study: Age, gender, cell numbers and subset yield matched between patients and controls. All samples combined gave 107,917,701 sorted cells for examination.

Germline CDR1 reads SEHNR; CDR2 reads FQNEAQ (reference sequence). The CDR3 covers 14 residues. V was shortened by 6 bases and J by 2 bases, with 12 bases between the two germline ends. Researchers reported sorting CD4+ naive, central memory, regulatory and stem cell-like memory cells via CD45RO/CCR7/CD25/CD127/CD95/CD27. Since all of the isolated RNA was reverse transcribed, expressed TCRB transcripts were what got sequenced. Sequenced by immunoSEQ multiplex PCR; TCRdb stores in-frame clones only, minus some. Here the sample spans hundreds of thousands of clones, roughly 8.8% being singletons. Concerning this clone: Its antigen is undetermined.

Findings and caveats of the study: Across all four CD4+ subsets, people with type 1 diabetes showed modestly shorter TCRB CDR3s. Whether TCRB rearrangement is influenced by HLA type was left unresolved in this analysis.

The clonotype was recovered from a man aged 25-45 years with type 1 diabetes. The sequenced material came from central memory CD4+ T cells from blood. The gene calls are TRBV7-9 and TRBJ2-3; a possible D gene is TRBD1 (5 bases). CDR3 nucleotide sequence: TGTGCCAGCAGTGTTACTGGGGCCACAGATACGCAGTATTTT. It codes for CASSVTGATDTQYF.